Below are 10 T cell receptor beta chains sequenced from a single sample in a study of T cell responses to AZD1222 COVID-19 vaccine. Some clones are missing from TCRdb's copy, which holds only in-frame ones; the method was immunoSEQ multiplex PCR. The sample lists about 120,000 clones; over 75% were seen once. The sequencing used peripheral blood, collected on day 0 of AZD1222 vaccination. The receptors derive from an adult in good health.

The V and J genes are TRBV5-6 and TRBJ2-7; D not certain. CDR1 and CDR2 from the germline V gene are SGHDT and YYEEEE. The CDR3 has 12 amino acids. With 0 bases removed from V and 6 bases from J, the gap between germline ends came to 7 bases. The CDR3 nucleotides are TGTGCCAGCAGCTTGGACAACACCGAGCAGTACTTC. Translated, it gives CASSLDNTEQYF.

V and J are TRBV5-1 and TRBJ2-5, with TRBD2 matching 12 bases. Germline V CDR1 and CDR2: SGHRS, YFSETQ. The CDR3 covers 15 residues. J gave up 5 bases and V 5 bases, and 7 bases lay outside the gene matches. CDR3 amino acids: CASSSLAGGQETQYF. The CDR3 DNA sequence: TGCGCCAGCAGTTCCCTAGCGGGGGGGCAGGAGACCCAGTACTTC.

The V and J genes are TRBV3-1 (or the pseudogene TRBV3-2) and TRBJ1-2; D remains unclear. V lost 0 bases, J lost 1 base, and 9 bases lay in between. The CDR3 contains 15 residues. Germline CDR1 reads LGHDT; CDR2 reads YNNKEL (reference sequence). The CDR3 DNA follows: TGTGCCAGCAGCCAAGAAGGCCAATTTAACTATGGCTACACCTTC. It encodes CASSQEGQFNYGYTF.

V gene TRBV29-1 combines with J gene TRBJ1-3; D is uncertain. V lost 1 base to trimming and J lost 6 bases, with 10 bases between them. Germline V lookup: CDR1 SQVTM, CDR2 ANQGSEA. This CDR3 is built from 13 residues. CDR3 coding DNA: TGCAGCGTTGAAGCCAGGTCGGAAAACACCATATATTTT. Translating it yields CSVEARSENTIYF.

The gene calls are TRBV11-2 and TRBJ2-1; D might be TRBD2 (6 bases). Germline V gives CDR1 SGHAT, CDR2 FQNNGV. The CDR3 contains 14 residues. V lost 4 bases to trimming and J lost 2 bases, with 9 bases between them. CDR3 nucleotide sequence: TGTGCCAGCAGCTCGGGACTCCCCTACAATGAGCAGTTCTTC. As protein: CASSSGLPYNEQFF.

This chain joins TRBV9 and TRBJ2-5; D is unresolved. The CDR3 totals 14 residues. CDR1 is SGDLS, CDR2 YYNGEE, per germline. Deletions cut 0 bases from V and 5 bases from J, with 11 bases between. The CDR3 DNA reads as TGTGCCAGCAGCGTAGGGGCATTATGGGAGACCCAGTACTTC. Protein sequence: CASSVGALWETQYF.

The V call is TRBV18, the J call TRBJ1-2; 9 nucleotides align to TRBD1. CDR3 length equals 16 residues. V lost 0 bases and J lost 6; bases outside the gene matches: 8. Per germline, CDR1 KGHSH and CDR2 LQKENI. The CDR3 reads CASSPPSQGARNGYTF. CDR3 in DNA: TGTGCCAGCTCACCACCTTCACAGGGGGCGCGGAATGGCTACACCTTC.

The table lists this clone with a few counts. V usage is TRBV21-1 and J usage is TRBJ1-6. TRBV21-1 is designated a pseudogene. CDR3 length equals 15 residues. Written as DNA, the CDR3 is TGTGCCAGCAGCAATCGACGGATCTATAATTCACCCCTCCACTTT. This encodes CASSNRRIYNSPLHF.

The chain is built from TRBV6-5 and TRBJ2-7, with 8 bases fitting TRBD1. Germline CDR1 and CDR2: MNHEY and SVGAGI. Trimming took 6 bases from V and 7 from J; bases not matched to a gene: 8. The CDR3 length is 13 residues. CDR3 sequence: CASRPQGAREQYF. Written as DNA, the CDR3 is TGTGCCAGCAGGCCGCAGGGGGCGAGGGAGCAGTACTTC.

The gene calls are TRBV9 and TRBJ2-7; D could derive from TRBD1 or TRBD2 (5 bases each). CDR1 and CDR2 from the germline V gene are SGDLS and YYNGEE. CDR3 length: 15 amino acids. V was trimmed by 3 bases and J by 0 bases, leaving 13 bases between them. The CDR3 DNA follows: TGTGCCAGCAGCGCCAATCCAGGGACCTCCTACGAGCAGTACTTC. It is translated as CASSANPGTSYEQYF.